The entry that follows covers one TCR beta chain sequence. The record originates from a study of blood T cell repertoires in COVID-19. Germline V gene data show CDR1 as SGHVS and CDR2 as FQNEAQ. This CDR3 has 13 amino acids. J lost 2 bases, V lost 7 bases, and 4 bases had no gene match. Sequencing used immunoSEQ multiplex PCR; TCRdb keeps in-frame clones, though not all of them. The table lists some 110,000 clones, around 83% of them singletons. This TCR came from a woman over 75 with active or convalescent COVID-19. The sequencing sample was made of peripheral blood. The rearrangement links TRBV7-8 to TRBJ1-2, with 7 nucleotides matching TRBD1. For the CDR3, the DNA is TGTGCCAGCAACCCGGGACAGAACTATGGCTACACCTTC. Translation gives CASNPGQNYGYTF.